This T cell receptor beta chain was recovered during a study of blood T cell repertoires in COVID-19. The overall study: From T cells, B-cell-depleted T cells, or PBMCs came the material, which was cDNA or gDNA.

In the authors' methods: Amplification of reference gene primers was used by the study to estimate nucleated cell counts. Sequencing was performed with immunoSEQ multiplex PCR; in TCRdb, only in-frame clones are kept and a portion is missing. The V and J calls and clone size are taken from that table; D and trimming were inferred from the DNA. The sample comprises approximately 150,000 clones, around 86% of which are singletons, and more than 3% rests with the top ten. The receptor comes from a man aged 65 to 79 with acute or convalescent COVID-19. Sequencing used peripheral blood.

The CDR3 spells CASSLVGVYEQYF. CDR3 sequence (DNA): TGTGCCAGCAGCTTAGTCGGGGTCTACGAGCAGTACTTC. The chain combines TRBV7-2 with TRBJ2-7; tentatively, D is TRBD2 (5 bases). This CDR3 is 13 amino acids long. The V and J ends lost 1 base and 3 bases respectively, with 7 bases between them. Germline V CDR1 and CDR2: SGHTA, FQGNSA.